These 9 T cell receptor beta chains were sequenced from one sample in a study of cytomegalovirus exposure and HLA in healthy donors. The PCR used 60 Vbeta and 13 Jbeta primers. Libraries were prepared by immunoSEQ multiplex PCR; TCRdb keeps only in-frame clonotypes and omits some of them. Of more than 200,000 clones in the sample, 75% to 85% were seen once. Sequenced: PBMCs. Receptors were obtained from a girl under 18 in good health and CMV-seronegative.

The chain is built from TRBV6-6 and TRBJ1-5; D gene uncertain. The V gene's germline CDR1 is MNHNY and CDR2 SVGAGI (reference sequence). Deletions cut 8 bases from V and 0 bases from J, with 14 bases between. The CDR3 is 15 amino acids. CDR3 sequence: CASVEMLRSNQPQHF. For the CDR3, the DNA is TGTGCCAGCGTAGAGATGCTCCGTAGCAATCAGCCCCAGCATTTT.

The chain's CDR3 is CAWDRGDVSANGYTF. CDR3 nucleotide sequence: TGTGCCTGGGACAGGGGTGATGTGTCGGCGAATGGCTACACCTTC. This chain joins TRBV30 and TRBJ1-2, with 8 positions matching TRBD1. CDR3 length: 15 residues. J gave up 6 bases and V 5 bases, and 14 bases lay outside the gene matches. Germline V gene lookup returns CDR1 GTSNPN and CDR2 SVGIG (reference sequence). Variable domain in full (rest from reference TRBV30 and TRBJ1-2): SQTIHQWPATLVQPVGSPLSLECTVEGTSNPNLYWYRQAAGRGLQLLFYSVGIGQISSEVPQNLSASRPQDRQFILSSKKLLLSDSGFYLCAWDRGDVSANGYTFGSGTRLTVV.

This clone was counted a single time. The V and J genes are TRBV6-6 and TRBJ1-6; 7 bases map to TRBD1. The CDR3 spans 13 residues. With V trimmed by 8 bases and J by 10 bases, 8 bases remained unmatched. Germline CDR1 MNHNY, CDR2 SVGAGI (reference sequence). In DNA, the CDR3 is TGTGCCAGCGGCAACAGGGGTGACTCACCCCTCCACTTT. It codes for CASGNRGDSPLHF.

The gene calls are TRBV5-8 and TRBJ1-4; 11 bases are a match to TRBD1. V lost 5 bases, J lost 7 bases, and 13 bases stayed unmatched. CDR1 and CDR2 (germline): SGHTS, YDEGEE. This CDR3 region has 17 residues. The CDR3 protein is CASRILKGQGETEKLFF. The CDR3 region has the DNA TGTGCCAGCAGGATTCTAAAGGGACAGGGGGAAACTGAAAAACTGTTTTTT. Full variable domain (outside the CDR3, taken from reference TRBV5-8 and TRBJ1-4): EAGVTQSPTHLIKTRGQQATLRCSPISGHTSVYWYQQALGLGLQFLLWYDEGEERNRGNFPPRFSGRQFPNYSSELNVNALELEDSALYLCASRILKGQGETEKLFFGSGTQLSVL.

The rearrangement joins TRBV27 to TRBJ2-7; TRBD1 is a possible D gene (6 bases). Germline V gives CDR1 MNHEY, CDR2 SMNVEV (reference sequence). The V gene lost 0 bases and the J gene lost 3 bases, with 24 bases spanning the gap. This CDR3 comprises 19 residues. CDR3 protein: CASSLSGFGSGTIIYEQYF. For the CDR3, the DNA is TGTGCCAGCAGTTTATCTGGTTTTGGTTCGGGGACAATTATCTACGAGCAGTACTTC.

The chain combines TRBV19 with TRBJ1-1; D uncertain. The CDR3 loop spans 14 amino acids. Trimming shortened V by 3 bases and J by 2 bases, and 10 bases separated the two germline ends. Looked up from germline, CDR1 is LNHDA and CDR2 is SQIVND (reference sequence). The CDR3 reads CASSMLGVNTEAFF. The CDR3 region has the DNA TGTGCCAGTAGTATGTTAGGAGTCAACACTGAAGCTTTCTTT.

The rearrangement links TRBV6-5 to TRBJ2-7, with D perhaps matching TRBD1 (5 bases). The ends were cut back, 4 bases at V and 0 bases at J, with 10 bases in the middle. Germline V gene sequence: CDR1 MNHEY, CDR2 SVGAGI. The CDR3 loop spans 14 amino acids. This chain's CDR3 is CASSLGAYSYEQYF. Here the CDR3 DNA reads TGTGCCAGCAGTTTAGGGGCGTACTCCTACGAGCAGTACTTC.

J is TRBJ1-1 and V is TRBV5-4, with D possibly TRBD1 on 5 matching bases. V was pared by 1 base and J by 1 base, with 11 bases between. The CDR3 sequence is 15 residues long. Germline V gene sequence: CDR1 SGHNT, CDR2 YYREEE (reference sequence). The CDR3 DNA sequence: TGTGCCAGCAGCTTGCGGACATCCCAGAACACTGAAGCTTTCTTT. The encoded protein is CASSLRTSQNTEAFF.

The rearrangement links TRBV18 to TRBJ1-4, with 7 bases identical to TRBD1. CDR1 KGHSH and CDR2 LQKENI come from the germline V gene. Trimming removed 6 bases from V and 0 bases from J; junction bases left unmatched: 7. This CDR3 comprises 16 residues. The CDR3 protein is CASSQDRPTTNEKLFF. CDR3 sequence (DNA): TGTGCCAGCTCTCAGGACAGGCCTACAACTAATGAAAAACTGTTTTTT.